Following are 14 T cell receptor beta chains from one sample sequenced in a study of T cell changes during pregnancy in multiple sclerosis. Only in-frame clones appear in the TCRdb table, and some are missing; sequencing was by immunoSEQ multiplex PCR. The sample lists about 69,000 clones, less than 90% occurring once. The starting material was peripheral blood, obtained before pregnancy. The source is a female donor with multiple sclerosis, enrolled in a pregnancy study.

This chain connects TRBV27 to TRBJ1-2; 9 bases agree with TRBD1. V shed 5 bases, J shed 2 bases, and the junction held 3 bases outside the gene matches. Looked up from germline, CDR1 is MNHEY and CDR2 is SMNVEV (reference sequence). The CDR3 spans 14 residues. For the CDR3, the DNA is TGTGCCAGCAGTGGGGACAGGGACAACTATGGCTACACCTTC. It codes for CASSGDRDNYGYTF.

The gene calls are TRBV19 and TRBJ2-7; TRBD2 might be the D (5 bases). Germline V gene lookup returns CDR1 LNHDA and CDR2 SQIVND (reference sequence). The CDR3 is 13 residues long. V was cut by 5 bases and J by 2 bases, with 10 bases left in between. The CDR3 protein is CASSRDYAYEQYF. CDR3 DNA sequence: TGTGCCAGTAGTCGAGACTACGCCTACGAGCAGTACTTC. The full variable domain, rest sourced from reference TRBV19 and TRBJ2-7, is DGGITQSPKYLFRKEGQNVTLSCEQNLNHDAMYWYRQDPGQGLRLIYYSQIVNDFQKGDIAEGYSVSREKKESFPLTVTSAQKNPTAFYLCASSRDYAYEQYFGPGTRLTVT.

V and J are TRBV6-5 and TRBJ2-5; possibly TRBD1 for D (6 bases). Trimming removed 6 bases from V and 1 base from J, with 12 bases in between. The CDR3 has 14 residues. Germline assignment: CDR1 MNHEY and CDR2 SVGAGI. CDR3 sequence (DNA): TGTGCCAGCAGCCGACAGGTGACCCAAGAGACCCAGTACTTC. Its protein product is CASSRQVTQETQYF.

The CDR3 DNA reads as TGTGCCAGCAGCTTAGGACAGGGTGATGAGCAGTTCTTC. Amino acid sequence: CASSLGQGDEQFF. This chain joins TRBV7-7 and TRBJ2-1, with 7 bases lining up with TRBD1. V gave up 1 base and J gave up 8 bases; unmatched junction bases: 2. Per the germline V gene, CDR1 is SSHAT and CDR2 is FNYEAQ (reference sequence). The CDR3 loop spans 13 amino acids.

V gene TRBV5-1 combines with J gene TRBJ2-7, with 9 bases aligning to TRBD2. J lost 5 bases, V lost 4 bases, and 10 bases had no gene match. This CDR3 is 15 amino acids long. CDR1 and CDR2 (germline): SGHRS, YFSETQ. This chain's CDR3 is CASSPGGLAGDEQYF. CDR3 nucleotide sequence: TGCGCCAGCAGCCCTGGAGGGTTAGCGGGAGACGAGCAGTACTTC.

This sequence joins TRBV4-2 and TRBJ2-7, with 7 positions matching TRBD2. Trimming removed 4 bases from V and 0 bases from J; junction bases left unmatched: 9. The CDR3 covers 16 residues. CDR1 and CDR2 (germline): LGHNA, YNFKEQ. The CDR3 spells CASSPGGGSPSYEQYF. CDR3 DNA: TGTGCCAGCAGCCCGGGTGGCGGGAGCCCCTCCTACGAGCAGTACTTC.

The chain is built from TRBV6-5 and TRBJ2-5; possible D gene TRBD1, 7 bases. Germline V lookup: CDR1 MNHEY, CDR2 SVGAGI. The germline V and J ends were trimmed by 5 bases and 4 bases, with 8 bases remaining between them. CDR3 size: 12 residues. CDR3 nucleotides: TGTGCCAGCAGTCAGGGGGGAGAGACCCAGTACTTC. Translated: CASSQGGETQYF.

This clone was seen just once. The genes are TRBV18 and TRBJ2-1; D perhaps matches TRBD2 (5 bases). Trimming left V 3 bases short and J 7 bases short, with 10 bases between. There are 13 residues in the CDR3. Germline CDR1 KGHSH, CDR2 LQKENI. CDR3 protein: CASSPRRGNEQFF. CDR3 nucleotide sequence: TGTGCCAGCTCACCGCGACGAGGGAATGAGCAGTTCTTC. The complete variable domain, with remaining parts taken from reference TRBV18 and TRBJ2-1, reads NAGVMQNPRHLVRRRGQEARLRCSPMKGHSHVYWYRQLPEEGLKFMVYLQKENIIDESGMPKERFSAEFPKEGPSILRIQQVVRGDSAAYFCASSPRRGNEQFFGPGTRLTVL.

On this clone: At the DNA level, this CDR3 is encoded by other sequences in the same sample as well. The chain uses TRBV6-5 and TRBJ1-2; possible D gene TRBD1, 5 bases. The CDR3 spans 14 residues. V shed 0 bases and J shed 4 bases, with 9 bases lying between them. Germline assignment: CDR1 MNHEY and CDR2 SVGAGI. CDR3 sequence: CASSYSGQGYGYTF. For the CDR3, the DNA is TGTGCCAGCAGTTACTCGGGGCAGGGCTATGGCTACACCTTC.

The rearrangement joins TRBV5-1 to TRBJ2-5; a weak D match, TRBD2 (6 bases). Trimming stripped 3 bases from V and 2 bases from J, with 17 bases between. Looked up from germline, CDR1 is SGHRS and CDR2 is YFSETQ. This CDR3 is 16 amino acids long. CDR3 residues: CASSWAGGLGQETQYF. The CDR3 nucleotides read TGCGCCAGCAGCTGGGCCGGGGGTCTGGGGCAAGAGACCCAGTACTTC.

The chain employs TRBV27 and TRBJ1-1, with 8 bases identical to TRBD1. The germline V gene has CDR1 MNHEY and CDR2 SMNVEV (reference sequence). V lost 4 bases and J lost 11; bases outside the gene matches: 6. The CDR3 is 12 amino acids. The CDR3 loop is CASSSLNRGAFF. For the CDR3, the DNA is TGTGCCAGCAGTTCGCTCAACAGGGGGGCTTTCTTT.

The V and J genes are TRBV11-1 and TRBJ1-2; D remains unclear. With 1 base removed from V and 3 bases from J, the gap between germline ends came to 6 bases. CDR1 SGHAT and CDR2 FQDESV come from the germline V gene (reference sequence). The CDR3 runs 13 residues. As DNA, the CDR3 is TGTGCCAGCAGCTTAGGTACAGACTATGGCTACACCTTC. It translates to CASSLGTDYGYTF.

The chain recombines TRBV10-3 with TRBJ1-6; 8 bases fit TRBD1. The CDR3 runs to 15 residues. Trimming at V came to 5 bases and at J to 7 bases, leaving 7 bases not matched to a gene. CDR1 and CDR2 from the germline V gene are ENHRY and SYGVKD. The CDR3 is CAISSNGQGNSPLHF. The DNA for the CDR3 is TGTGCCATCAGTTCTAACGGACAGGGCAATTCACCCCTCCACTTT.

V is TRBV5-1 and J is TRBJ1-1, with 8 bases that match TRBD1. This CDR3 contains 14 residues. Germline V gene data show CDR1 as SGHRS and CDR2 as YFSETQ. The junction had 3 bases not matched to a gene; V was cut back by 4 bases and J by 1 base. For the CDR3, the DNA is TGCGCCAGCAGCCCCGGACAGGGGAACACTGAAGCTTTCTTT. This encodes CASSPGQGNTEAFF.